The present entry profiles one T cell receptor (beta chain) with its context. V lost 5 bases, J lost 7 bases, and 13 bases lay in between. CDR3 size: 13 residues. This specimen belongs to a study of T cell responses to AZD1222 COVID-19 vaccine. Measured with immunoSEQ multiplex PCR; TCRdb has only the in-frame clones, and not every one. The data show 90,000 to 120,000 clones, with 80% to 95% seen just once and 1% to 1.5% held by the top ten. The chain is built from TRBV12-3 or TRBV12-4 and TRBJ2-3; D is ambiguous. The sequenced sample was peripheral blood, obtained on day 0 of AZD1222 vaccination. The TCR sequence derives from an adult in good health. CDR3 loop: CASSPRLLHTQYF. CDR3 in DNA: TGTGCCAGCAGTCCTCGACTCCTCCATACGCAGTATTTT.